This is a list of T cell receptor beta chains from one sample in a study of blood T cell repertoires in COVID-19. The repertoire was sequenced with immunoSEQ multiplex PCR; TCRdb's copy has only in-frame clones and lacks some. The sample yields about 350,000 clones, 88% seen once. Sequencing used PBMCs or T cells enriched from blood (not recorded which). Receptors were obtained from a woman aged 25 to 39 who had been exposed to COVID-19. Both conserved end residues are trimmed from each CDR3. Each record gives: V gene, J gene, clone size, CDR3 protein. Size is stated for part of the rows, as once, few or many counts, or as a class when the clone is expanded.

TRBV5-1	TRBJ2-7	NA	ASSLAGGPYEQY
TRBV29-1	TRBJ1-1	NA	SVEGPGSWNTEAF
TRBV6-5	TRBJ2-7	few	ASSYSMAGVIHEQY
TRBV28	TRBJ2-3	NA	ASSFHRGSTDTQY
TRBV10-2	TRBJ2-7	NA	ASSDRQLGEQY
TRBV7-3	TRBJ2-7	NA	ASSSGLAGGSYEQY
TRBV7-3	TRBJ1-1	NA	ASSSFGAAKAF
TRBV7-9	TRBJ2-3	NA	ASSLGVDPKGNTQY
TRBV19	TRBJ1-1	few	ASTGGARNTEAF
TRBV3-1/TRBV3-2	TRBJ1-1	once	ASSQGAVSTEAF
TRBV7-9	TRBJ2-7	NA	ASSLDGRESSYEQY
TRBV30	TRBJ2-4	NA	AWKDRFNGNIQY
TRBV19	TRBJ2-6	NA	ASSIEDRGLGANVLT
TRBV11-2	TRBJ2-1	NA	ASSLDFGLAGNEQF
TRBV19	TRBJ2-1	NA	ASSIKREGPYNEQF
TRBV29-1	TRBJ2-1	NA	SVSPGGSSYNEQF
TRBV6-5	TRBJ1-4	few	ASRRQLATNEKLF
TRBV28	TRBJ1-1	NA	ASRSGDLNTEAF
TRBV20-1	TRBJ1-2	NA	SASASTGYGYT
TRBV24-1	TRBJ2-5	NA	ATSDPRQETQY
TRBV27	TRBJ2-1	NA	ASSSRRGEQF
TRBV5-1	TRBJ2-7	NA	ASSTGQLSYEQY
TRBV9	TRBJ1-4	NA	ASSVTPGGAAEKLF
TRBV28	TRBJ2-1	NA	ASSPTLTSGRTNEQF
TRBV24-1	TRBJ1-2	NA	ATSSGGAGHT
TRBV5-1	TRBJ1-5	NA	ASSSGQGESLQH
TRBV19	TRBJ2-3	NA	ASSTRTRAPDTQY
TRBV28	TRBJ2-1	once	ASSSVEGSYNEQF
TRBV6-5	TRBJ2-1	NA	ASSQRLRNEQF
TRBV7-3	TRBJ1-2	NA	ASSLIKLLEGYGYT
TRBV5-3	TRBJ2-3	NA	ARSLDRADTQY
TRBV3-1/TRBV3-2	TRBJ1-1	NA	ASSQDPRGNTEAF
TRBV7-6	TRBJ1-2	NA	ASSHGQDQFNYGYT